The source of this T cell receptor beta chain is a study of T cells in women clearing cervical HPV infection (dated by TCRdb to about 2018). Regarding the complete study: The cases were 20 to 25 women with histologically confirmed HPV16-related CIN3 or worse, and 2 of those women had invasive cancers. For cases, a median interval of 149 days, with an interquartile range of about 80 to 200 days, was observed between lesion detection and blood sampling. Cases and controls were matched on age within five years and on year of sample collection. Cases had a median age of about 34 years compared with 38 for controls, and baseline characteristics showed no significant differences between the groups. Blood from cases was drawn at the visit where the lesion was first identified, while blood from controls was drawn once the infection was no longer detected. HLA typing was available for only a few women, so HLA type could not be excluded as a confounder. Nested within Costa Rica's Guanacaste HPV Natural History Study, an exploratory proof-of-principle case-control study compared TCR repertoires across cervical HPV16 outcomes. Five blinded duplicates per group were added as quality controls, giving around 60 samples: approximately 50 participants and 10 replicates. The controls were 25 or so women whose single incident HPV16 infection cleared within 12 months with no development of precancer or cancer. In the parent cohort, around 9,500 women aged 18 or older were enrolled in Guanacaste, Costa Rica, during about 1992 to 1994 and were followed for seven years. The paper's findings and limits, for the study overall: T-cell numbers per sample were unknown, so richness differences could reflect varying T-cell content rather than repertoire biology. Cases were distinguished from controls with an estimated AUC of approximately 0.83 by random forest classifiers combining richness and V gene abundances. Whether associations preceded infection or resulted from infection could not be shown with the cross-sectional design, and effector/memory subsets and HPV-specific T cells were not isolated. Across sequencing depths, CIN3+ cases showed significantly higher TCR repertoire richness than controls, but evenness did not differ between the groups. TRBV6-7 relative abundance was lower in cases than in controls (about 0.099% versus 0.17%; Bonferroni P = 0.0008).

On this clone: Which antigen it targets is not known. Read coverage stops 3 residues before the CDR3 terminus; the germline J gene supplies the remainder.

Trimmed from V: 2 bases; trimmed from J: 0 bases; junction bases lacking a gene match: 6. Taken from cysteine to phenylalanine, the CDR3 has 16 residues. The CDR3 was read in part: 39 bases, with the frame set at base 1. CDR1 and CDR2, per the germline V gene, are MGHRA and YSYEKL. TCR beta CDR3 regions were amplified by multiplex PCR from an average of about 1.1 ug genomic DNA per sample using the immunoSEQ assay. The assay corrected primer bias using a complete synthetic TCR repertoire to establish an amplification baseline. The amplicons were sequenced on the Illumina platform. The source study handled its data this way. Sequences were error-corrected by clustering with frequency ratios and a modified nearest-neighbor algorithm and were then analyzed in the immunoSEQ Analyzer with IMGT gene definitions. At each rarefaction depth, TCR richness and evenness were averaged across 20 rarefaction repeats, and any sample with fewer sequences than the depth was left out. Wilcoxon rank sum tests with FDR correction were used to compare V, D and J gene relative abundances between the groups. An intraclass correlation of just under 96% for TCR richness and an average of about 80% across 65 or so gene segments were obtained from the blinded duplicates. Entries here come from immuneACCESS through TCRdb and include only in-frame sequences with V and J called. Some clones fail to appear in such tables; in the studies checked, an unresolved V gene covers under half of the shortfall, and the cause of the remainder is unknown. V, J and clone size are taken as reported in that table, and D and trimming were inferred from the DNA itself. In this sample's table one finds about 26,000 clones. Around 4% of the sample belongs to the ten largest clones.

Every participant had a single incident cervical HPV16 infection, and prevalent HPV16 infections were excluded. Cervical HPV DNA was detected with MY09/MY11 PCR, and genotyping was done by dot-blot hybridization. Approximately 15 mL of heparinized blood were centrifuged, and the buffy coat was split into aliquots, frozen at -30 degrees C, and then kept at -80 degrees C. Genomic DNA was extracted from buffy coat specimens using QIAGEN kits. The sequence derives from a woman between 18 and 70 years old with a cervical HPV16 infection that either progressed to CIN3+ or cleared (not recorded which). The V and J segments used are TRBV4-1 and TRBJ1-1, with 7 bases matching TRBD1. The source material was blood buffy coat. For the CDR3, the sequence is CASSQLPGGMNTEAFF. The DNA read from the CDR3 is TGCGCCAGCAGCCAACTTCCAGGGGGGATGAACACTGAA.